Shown below are 14 T cell receptor beta chains from a single sample sequenced in a study of human T cells and chemical hapten exposure. A single record per CDR3 protein comes from TCRdb applying MiXCR to the RACE reads. The table records some 46,000 distinct CDR3 sequences, about 3.9% of them present only once. The time point is: healthy volunteer bleed at 2 weeks. It was from unfractionated whole blood that total RNA was extracted. Sequencing was carried out using whole blood. The origin of the receptors is a female donor in good health. Some clones in this sample may be carry-over from other donors' samples.

This clonotype was seen at least ten times. This chain links TRBV5-1 with TRBJ1-1; 9 bases agree with TRBD1. The germline V gene encodes CDR1 SGHRS and CDR2 YFSETQ. The CDR3 has 14 residues. Trimming took 2 bases from V and 4 from J; bases not matched to a gene: 3. The CDR3 protein is CASSFGDRATEAFF. The CDR3 DNA follows: TGCGCCAGCAGCTTTGGGGACAGGGCCACTGAAGCTTTCTTT.

This clonotype was observed many times. This chain connects TRBV7-2 to TRBJ2-2, with a tentative D call TRBD2 (7 bases). V was pared by 1 base and J by 6 bases, with 15 bases between. The CDR3 spans 16 residues. CDR1 is SGHTA and CDR2 is FQGNSA in the germline V gene. CDR3 sequence: CASSLVGGLIPGELFF. The CDR3 nucleotides are TGTGCCAGCAGCTTAGTGGGGGGGCTCATACCCGGGGAGCTGTTTTTT.

The sample holds many counts of this clonotype. This CDR3 reads CASSRTGSSNQPQHF. CDR3 nucleotide sequence: TGCGCCAGCAGCCGTACAGGATCTAGCAATCAGCCCCAGCATTTT. This chain connects TRBV5-1 to TRBJ1-5; the D gene is possibly TRBD1 (5 bases). From germline, CDR1 is SGHRS and CDR2 YFSETQ. The CDR3 totals 15 residues. Trimming took 4 bases from V and 0 from J, leaving 11 bases between them.

This clonotype was counted only a few times. This chain links TRBV7-2 with TRBJ1-3; D possibly corresponds to TRBD1 (6 bases). Germline assignment: CDR1 SGHTA and CDR2 FQGNSA. The CDR3 is made up of 18 amino acids. Trimming pared 5 bases from V and 4 bases from J, leaving 24 bases between. The CDR3 sequence: CASSQYPWGPGSGNTIYF. CDR3 sequence (DNA): TGTGCCAGCAGCCAATATCCCTGGGGGCCTGGGTCCGGAAACACCATATATTTT.

In the case of this clonotype: Just one base apart from a much larger clone, this may be a read error. The gene calls are TRBV6-1 and TRBJ2-3, with 9 bases aligning to TRBD1. CDR3 length equals 14 residues. Germline V gives CDR1 MNHNS, CDR2 SASEGT. The CDR3 here is CASTRDREKDTQCF. As DNA, the CDR3 is TGTGCCAGCACCAGGGACAGGGAGAAGGATACGCAGTGTTTT.

On this clonotype: This could be a read error, since a much larger clone is one nucleotide away. The chain employs TRBV18 and TRBJ1-5; maybe TRBD1 (6 bases). The germline gives CDR1 KGHSH, CDR2 LQKENI. The CDR3 totals 13 residues. The chain's CDR3 is CASSPGGNQPQNF. In nucleotides, the CDR3 is TGTGCCAGCTCACCGGGGGGCAATCAGCCCCAGAATTTT.

This clonotype was picked up many times. V is TRBV12-3 or TRBV12-4 and J is TRBJ2-7; D gene unclear. Trimming took off 2 bases at V and 2 bases at J, with 19 bases between the two ends. This CDR3 has 17 residues. The CDR3 region has the DNA TGTGCCAGCAGTTTAAAAGGGTCTAGAACTATAACCTACGAGCAGTACTTC. Translation: CASSLKGSRTITYEQYF.

There are many counts of this clonotype. The CDR3 DNA sequence: TGTGCCAGCAGCTTAGGTCGACAGCTCTACGAGCAGTACTTC. Protein product: CASSLGRQLYEQYF. This chain connects TRBV7-2 to TRBJ2-7; tentatively, D is TRBD1 (5 bases). The CDR3 sequence is 14 residues long. Trimming stripped 1 base from V and 3 bases from J, with 10 bases between. CDR1 and CDR2 from the germline V gene are SGHTA and FQGNSA.

This clonotype showed up just a few times. J is TRBJ2-7 and V is TRBV27; 10 bases line up with TRBD2. The CDR3 runs to 15 residues. Trimming took 5 bases from V and 1 from J; bases not matched to a gene: 5. Germline CDR1 MNHEY, CDR2 SMNVEV (reference sequence). The CDR3 sequence: CASSQLAGGSYEQYF. The CDR3 bases are TGTGCCAGCAGTCAATTAGCGGGGGGATCCTACGAGCAGTACTTC.

This clonotype was observed many times. The V call is TRBV12-3 or TRBV12-4, the J call TRBJ1-2, with D unclear. The length of the CDR3 is 18 residues. V was pared by 6 bases and J by 6 bases, with 29 bases between. CDR3 protein: CASSHRSFSVGTVDGYTF. The DNA for the CDR3 is TGTGCCAGCAGCCATCGAAGTTTTTCGGTCGGTACAGTAGATGGCTACACCTTC.

This clonotype was detected only a few times. This chain uses TRBV7-9 with TRBJ2-1, with TRBD1 identical over 8 bases. The CDR3 runs 19 residues. After removal of 7 bases from V and 5 bases from J, the junction contained 22 bases not matched to a gene. Germline assignment: CDR1 SEHNR and CDR2 FQNEAQ (reference sequence). CDR3 coding DNA: TGTGCCAGCACCCTAGGGACAGGCCTATTAGGAGAAATGAACAATGAGCAGTTCTTC. It translates to CASTLGTGLLGEMNNEQFF.

This clonotype has a count of ten or more. The chain joins TRBV4-3 to TRBJ1-1, with a tentative D call TRBD1 (5 bases). The V and J ends lost 3 bases and 7 bases respectively, with 12 bases between them. Germline V CDR1 and CDR2: LGHNA, YSLEER. The CDR3 is 13 amino acids. The CDR3 sequence: CASSQTRGFEAFF. CDR3 nucleotide sequence: TGCGCCAGCAGCCAGACACGGGGCTTTGAAGCTTTCTTT.

This clonotype was found many times. The rearrangement joins TRBV6-2 or TRBV6-3 to TRBJ2-1; 9 bases agree with TRBD1. Germline CDR1 reads MNHEY; CDR2 reads SVGEGT. The CDR3 runs to 16 residues. V was clipped by 2 bases and J by 5 bases; unmatched bases: 7. Written as DNA, the CDR3 is TGTGCCAGCAGTTACCTTGACAGGGGGATGGACAATGAGCAGTTCTTC. It translates to CASSYLDRGMDNEQFF.

Regarding this clonotype: A much larger clonotype is one base distant, so this may be a read error. The chain links TRBV7-8 to TRBJ2-3, with D possibly being TRBD2 (7 bases). The CDR3 contains 17 residues. Germline lookup yields CDR1 SGHVS and CDR2 FQNEAQ. CDR3 loop: CACSLVGLARGRGEDYF. The CDR3 nucleotides are TGTGCCTGCAGCTTAGTAGGCCTAGCGCGGGGGCGAGGCGAGGACTATTTT.